These T cell receptor beta chains were read from a single sample in a study of cytomegalovirus exposure and HLA in healthy donors. This table comes from immunoSEQ multiplex PCR, and its TCRdb copy is limited to in-frame clones, with some not included. Of about 130,000 clones in the sample, about four fifths were seen once. What was sequenced was PBMCs. The receptors originated from a woman aged 60-75 years in good health and CMV-seropositive. CDR3s include the opening cysteine and the closing phenylalanine or tryptophan. The D gene is left open where the match is weak. Clone size appears in some rows only: once, few, many, or a class for an expanded clone.

few	TRBV7-2	-	TRBJ2-7	CASSANSSRPTFNEQYF	TGTGCCAGCAGCGCGAACTCTAGCCGACCAACTTTCAACGAGCAGTACTTC
-	TRBV20-1	-	TRBJ1-1	CSARQFTEAFF	TGCAGTGCGAGACAGTTCACTGAAGCTTTCTTT
once	TRBV5-1	-	TRBJ1-1	CASSPGAGTEAFF	TGCGCCAGCAGCCCCGGTGCGGGCACTGAAGCTTTCTTT
-	TRBV5-5	-	TRBJ2-7	CASSVQGPEQYF	TGTGCCAGCAGCGTCCAGGGGCCCGAGCAGTACTTC
-	TRBV4-2	-	TRBJ1-4	CASSQDRTTNEKLFF	TGTGCCAGCAGCCAAGACAGGACAACTAATGAAAAACTGTTTTTT
-	TRBV5-6	-	TRBJ1-2	CASREFRYNYGYTF	TGTGCCAGCAGAGAATTCCGCTACAACTATGGCTACACCTTC
-	TRBV19	TRBD1	TRBJ1-1	CASSTRTGSEAFF	TGTGCCAGTAGTACCCGGACAGGATCTGAAGCTTTCTTT
-	TRBV5-6	TRBD1	TRBJ2-7	CASRAVGTGNEQYF	TGTGCCAGCAGGGCGGTAGGGACAGGGAACGAGCAGTACTTC
-	TRBV9	-	TRBJ1-1	CASSTRLNTEAFF	TGTGCCAGCAGCACACGACTTAACACTGAAGCTTTCTTT
-	TRBV9	TRBD1	TRBJ1-5	CASSARGGNQPQHF	TGTGCCAGCAGCGCCAGGGGGGGCAATCAGCCCCAGCATTTT
few	TRBV6-1	TRBD1	TRBJ1-2	CASSVQGADGYTF	TGTGCCAGCAGTGTCCAGGGGGCGGATGGCTACACCTTC
-	TRBV6-5	-	TRBJ1-1	CASRSLIQVLAEAFF	TGTGCCAGCAGGTCTCTAATACAGGTCCTTGCTGAAGCTTTCTTT
-	TRBV7-9	TRBD1	TRBJ2-3	CASSLTGGYTDTQYF	TGTGCCAGCAGCCTGACAGGGGGCTACACAGATACGCAGTATTTT
-	TRBV13	-	TRBJ1-5	CASSLGPMLPQGQPQHF	TGTGCCAGCAGCTTAGGCCCTATGCTCCCCCAGGGTCAGCCCCAGCATTTT
few	TRBV5-5	-	TRBJ2-4	CASSQDSDKNIQYF	TGTGCCAGCAGTCAAGACTCCGACAAAAACATTCAGTACTTC
few	TRBV2	TRBD1	TRBJ1-2	CASSVYGGQGALGYTF	TGTGCCAGCAGTGTGTATGGGGGACAGGGGGCGCTTGGCTACACCTTC
few	TRBV6-5	-	TRBJ2-7	CASSYSGYYEQYF	TGTGCCAGCAGTTACTCCGGGTACTACGAGCAGTACTTC
once	TRBV5-1	TRBD1	TRBJ2-7	CASRVGRGYYEQYF	TGCGCCAGCAGGGTGGGCAGGGGGTACTACGAGCAGTACTTC